A single T cell receptor (beta chain) is shown here with its context. These data come from a study of OX40 agonist ivuxolimab in advanced cancers. The wider study: Eligibility admitted prior anti-PD-1, anti-PD-L1 or anti-CTLA-4 therapy; about 39% had some.

Trimming removed 4 bases at V and 4 bases at J, with 7 bases between. Germline V gene sequence: CDR1 SGHAT, CDR2 FQNNGV. This CDR3 is built from 12 residues. Generated by immunoSEQ multiplex PCR, the TCRdb table keeps only in-frame clones and is missing some. The sample carries more than 100,000 clones, around 95% recorded once. The sample in question was CD4+ or CD8+ T cells sorted from blood, obtained in a trial of the OX40 agonist ivuxolimab. This clonotype was obtained from an adult with an advanced solid tumor such as melanoma, head and neck, liver or kidney cancer. V is TRBV11-2 and J is TRBJ1-2; TRBD1 might be the D (5 bases). In DNA form, the CDR3 reads TGTGCCAGCAGCTCCCAGGGCTATGGCTACACCTTC. Encoded protein: CASSSQGYGYTF.